This T cell receptor beta chain emerged from a study of T cells in localized non-small cell lung cancer. Broader study findings: Within adjacent lung there appeared a median 57 of the top 100 tumor clones. T cell clonality was highest in uninvolved adjacent lung, above tumor. Higher T cell density in the blood was associated with longer overall survival, whereas higher adjacent-lung clonality associated with shorter survival.

For this clone: The antigen is undetermined.

This CDR3 has 13 residues. The V gene lost 6 bases and the J gene lost 2 bases, with 8 bases spanning the gap. Germline-derived CDR1 and CDR2 are MDHEN and SYDVKM. TCRdb's table, derived via immunoSEQ multiplex PCR, lists solely in-frame clones and lacks some. Among about 41,000 clones listed, roughly 83% were seen once. V and J are TRBV28 and TRBJ1-3; no reliable D call. This TCR was recovered from a man aged 35-75 years with stage II lung adenocarcinoma. The starting material was PBMCs, obtained before any cancer treatment. The CDR3: CASRRQAGNTIYF. DNA of the CDR3: TGTGCCAGCAGGAGACAAGCTGGAAACACCATATATTTT.